The sequence of this T cell receptor (beta chain) was determined in a study of blood T cell repertoires in COVID-19. Study summary: Some COVID-19 samples were acute and others convalescent; all came from the United States, Italy and Spain. T cells, B-cell-depleted T cells, or PBMCs supplied cDNA or gDNA.

Germline CDR1 reads SNHLY; CDR2 reads FYNNEI. With 6 bases clipped from V and 1 base from J, the junction kept 5 bases outside the gene matches. This CDR3 is built from 14 residues. Under the authors' procedure: Counts of nucleated cells, estimated from reference gene primer amplification, were obtained. The table came from immunoSEQ multiplex PCR; TCRdb's copy has only in-frame clones and leaves some out. That table furnishes V, J and clone size, whereas the DNA furnished D and trimming. The sample lists under 350,000 clones; around 88% were seen once. The chain is built from TRBV2 and TRBJ2-7; 8 bases are shared with TRBD2. Material for sequencing was peripheral blood. This clonotype was obtained from a man aged 35-49 years with acute or convalescent COVID-19. CDR3 bases: TGTGCCAGCAGCGGCGGGGGGATTTCCTACGAGCAGTACTTC. This codes for CASSGGGISYEQYF.